The entry below describes one T cell receptor beta chain. No antigen is known for it. Coverage ceases 3 residues before the CDR3 finishes, and the germline J gene fills in the end. This entry belongs to a study of T cells in women clearing cervical HPV infection. Turning to the study itself: For cases, blood was sampled a median about 150 days after lesion detection, interquartile range roughly 80 to 220 days.

HPV was found by MY09/MY11 PCR and dot-blot genotyping. Findings and limits, study-wide: CIN3+ cases had significantly higher TCR richness than controls; evenness did not differ. T-cell numbers per sample were unknown and may explain richness differences.

Trimming took 2 bases from V and 4 from J; bases not matched to a gene: 10. This CDR3 comprises 17 residues. Germline assignment: CDR1 SGHVS and CDR2 FNYEAQ. The repertoire was sequenced with immunoSEQ multiplex PCR; TCRdb's copy has only in-frame clones and lacks some. This repertoire comprises about 26,000 clones; its ten largest clones make up around 3.5%. The chain is built from TRBV7-6 and TRBJ2-7; TRBD2 matches at 11 bases. Material: blood buffy coat. The clonotype originates from a woman between 18 and 75 years old with a cervical HPV16 infection that either progressed to CIN3+ or cleared (not recorded which). This CDR3 is CASSLKLAGGQLYEQYF. CDR3 bases read: TGTGCCAGCAGCTTAAAGCTAGCGGGGGGTCAATTGTACGAG.